These T cell receptor beta chains were read from a single sample in a study of blood T cell repertoires in COVID-19. Generated by immunoSEQ multiplex PCR, the TCRdb table keeps only in-frame clones and is missing some. Of approximately 170,000 clones in the sample, 86% were seen once. The sequenced sample consisted of peripheral blood. The receptors come from a man in his 70s with acute or convalescent COVID-19. The CDR3 runs from the conserved cysteine through the conserved F or W. A D gene is named only where the DNA matches it firmly. Only some rows state a clone size, as once, few, many or a class for expanded clones.

CDR3 DNA: TGCGCCAGCAGTGGTTTGTGGGGCAGGGAGGATGAAAAACTGTTTTTT
CDR3 protein: CASSGLWGREDEKLFF
V gene: TRBV10-2
D gene: NA
J gene: TRBJ1-4
clone size: NA

CDR3 DNA: TGTGCCAGCAGCTTTAACAGGGGTAGAGGACATGGCTACACCTTC
CDR3 protein: CASSFNRGRGHGYTF
V gene: TRBV5-4
D gene: TRBD1
J gene: TRBJ1-2
clone size: once

CDR3 DNA: TGTGCCAGCAGCCAAGATCAGGGCTACGAGCAGTACTTC
CDR3 protein: CASSQDQGYEQYF
V gene: TRBV4-2
D gene: NA
J gene: TRBJ2-7
clone size: NA

CDR3 DNA: TGTGCCAGCACGCCAGGGGGTGAGGGGTCCTACGAGCAGTACTTC
CDR3 protein: CASTPGGEGSYEQYF
V gene: TRBV28
D gene: TRBD1
J gene: TRBJ2-7
clone size: NA

CDR3 DNA: TGTGCCAGCAGTTTAAACGCTGACTTGGAGCAGTACTTC
CDR3 protein: CASSLNADLEQYF
V gene: TRBV12-3/TRBV12-4
D gene: NA
J gene: TRBJ2-7
clone size: NA

CDR3 DNA: TGTGCCAGCTCGTTCGAGCGGAAAGAGACCCAGTACTTC
CDR3 protein: CASSFERKETQYF
V gene: TRBV6-4
D gene: NA
J gene: TRBJ2-5
clone size: NA

CDR3 DNA: TGCGCCAGCAGCTCGACAGGGGATCCCAATGAAAAACTGTTTTTT
CDR3 protein: CASSSTGDPNEKLFF
V gene: TRBV5-1
D gene: TRBD1
J gene: TRBJ1-4
clone size: NA

CDR3 DNA: TGTGCCAGCAGCTTAACGGGTGGGGTAGCGGGGGTACCAGATACGCAGTATTTT
CDR3 protein: CASSLTGGVAGVPDTQYF
V gene: TRBV7-3
D gene: TRBD2
J gene: TRBJ2-3
clone size: NA

CDR3 DNA: TGTGCCAGCTCACCCGGCGGGGGGACCTACGAGCAGTACTTC
CDR3 protein: CASSPGGGTYEQYF
V gene: TRBV18
D gene: TRBD2
J gene: TRBJ2-7
clone size: NA

CDR3 DNA: TGTGCCAGAAAACTCCGGGACAGGGTAGGTGAGACCCAGTACTTC
CDR3 protein: CARKLRDRVGETQYF
V gene: TRBV5-3
D gene: TRBD1
J gene: TRBJ2-5
clone size: NA

CDR3 DNA: TGTGCCAGCAGTCTAGGGCGGGAGTTCAATGAGCAGTTCTTC
CDR3 protein: CASSLGREFNEQFF
V gene: TRBV6-5
D gene: TRBD2
J gene: TRBJ2-1
clone size: NA

CDR3 DNA: TGTGCCAGCAGTGATATTGGGACAGGTTCGAATGAAGCTTTCTTT
CDR3 protein: CASSDIGTGSNEAFF
V gene: TRBV6-1
D gene: TRBD1
J gene: TRBJ1-1
clone size: NA

CDR3 DNA: TGTGCCAGCAGCGTAACCGGGGGGGGTACGCAGTATTTT
CDR3 protein: CASSVTGGGTQYF
V gene: TRBV9
D gene: TRBD2
J gene: TRBJ2-3
clone size: NA

CDR3 DNA: TGTGCCAGCTCACCGAGCAGGGCCGATCAGCCCCAGCATTTT
CDR3 protein: CASSPSRADQPQHF
V gene: TRBV18
D gene: NA
J gene: TRBJ1-5
clone size: once

CDR3 DNA: TGTGCCAGCAGCGTCTTAGCGGGGAGCACAGATACGCAGTATTTT
CDR3 protein: CASSVLAGSTDTQYF
V gene: TRBV9
D gene: TRBD2
J gene: TRBJ2-3
clone size: NA

CDR3 DNA: TGTGCCTGGAGTCTACAGGGTCGCTCACCCCTCCACTTT
CDR3 protein: CAWSLQGRSPLHF
V gene: TRBV30
D gene: NA
J gene: TRBJ1-6
clone size: NA

CDR3 DNA: TGTGCCAGTAGTCGGACAGGAGGCACGGATACGCAGTATTTT
CDR3 protein: CASSRTGGTDTQYF
V gene: TRBV19
D gene: TRBD1
J gene: TRBJ2-3
clone size: NA

CDR3 DNA: TGTGCCAGCACCCGGACAGACCTTAACTATGGCTACACCTTC
CDR3 protein: CASTRTDLNYGYTF
V gene: TRBV6-5
D gene: NA
J gene: TRBJ1-2
clone size: once

CDR3 DNA: TGCGCCAGCAGCCCGGTAGCGGGGGGGAACACTGAAGCTTTCTTT
CDR3 protein: CASSPVAGGNTEAFF
V gene: TRBV5-1
D gene: NA
J gene: TRBJ1-1
clone size: NA

CDR3 DNA: TGTGCCAGCAGCTTTAGCGGGGGGGCCTACAATGAGCAGTTCTTC
CDR3 protein: CASSFSGGAYNEQFF
V gene: TRBV5-5
D gene: TRBD2
J gene: TRBJ2-1
clone size: NA

CDR3 DNA: TGTGCCAGCAGGGAAGGAGGGGAGACCCAGTACTTC
CDR3 protein: CASREGGETQYF
V gene: TRBV7-2
D gene: NA
J gene: TRBJ2-5
clone size: once

CDR3 DNA: TGTGCCAGCAGCTCACCCGGACAGGGGGCGCAGTATTTT
CDR3 protein: CASSSPGQGAQYF
V gene: TRBV11-3
D gene: TRBD1
J gene: TRBJ2-3
clone size: NA

CDR3 DNA: TGTGCCAGCAGCAGGGGGACTAGCGGGGATTTGAACACCGGGGAGCTGTTTTTT
CDR3 protein: CASSRGTSGDLNTGELFF
V gene: TRBV4-2
D gene: TRBD2
J gene: TRBJ2-2
clone size: NA

CDR3 DNA: TGCGCCAGCAGTGAGTCGCGGGGAGACACCGGGGAGCTGTTTTTT
CDR3 protein: CASSESRGDTGELFF
V gene: TRBV10-1
D gene: NA
J gene: TRBJ2-2
clone size: NA

CDR3 DNA: TGTGCCAGCAGTCCGGACCGACAGGATAGCAATCAGCCCCAGCATTTT
CDR3 protein: CASSPDRQDSNQPQHF
V gene: TRBV28
D gene: NA
J gene: TRBJ1-5
clone size: NA

CDR3 DNA: TGTGCCAGCAGTCCCGGACTAGCGAGAGAGTACTACGAGCAGTACTTC
CDR3 protein: CASSPGLAREYYEQYF
V gene: TRBV27
D gene: TRBD2
J gene: TRBJ2-7
clone size: NA

CDR3 DNA: TGTGCCTGGAGTGTATGGGCTCGGGATACGCAGTATTTT
CDR3 protein: CAWSVWARDTQYF
V gene: TRBV30
D gene: NA
J gene: TRBJ2-3
clone size: NA

CDR3 DNA: TGCAGCGTTTCAACGGACAGGGCCCTTTATGGCTACACCTTC
CDR3 protein: CSVSTDRALYGYTF
V gene: TRBV29-1
D gene: TRBD1
J gene: TRBJ1-2
clone size: NA

CDR3 DNA: TGTGCCAGCAGTTCGCCCGGGACAACCTTAGAGACCCAGTACTTC
CDR3 protein: CASSSPGTTLETQYF
V gene: TRBV28
D gene: NA
J gene: TRBJ2-5
clone size: NA

CDR3 DNA: TGTGCCAGCAGTTGGGGACTAGGGACAGATACGCAGTATTTT
CDR3 protein: CASSWGLGTDTQYF
V gene: TRBV27
D gene: TRBD2
J gene: TRBJ2-3
clone size: NA

CDR3 DNA: TGTGCCTGGAGTGTAACGGGCCAAGAGACCCAGTACTTC
CDR3 protein: CAWSVTGQETQYF
V gene: TRBV30
D gene: NA
J gene: TRBJ2-5
clone size: NA

CDR3 DNA: TGCGCCAGCAGCTTGGAGCGAGGCACAGATACGCAGTATTTT
CDR3 protein: CASSLERGTDTQYF
V gene: TRBV5-1
D gene: NA
J gene: TRBJ2-3
clone size: once

CDR3 DNA: TGTGCCAGCTCACCAGCGGATTCGAACACTGAAGCTTTCTTT
CDR3 protein: CASSPADSNTEAFF
V gene: TRBV18
D gene: NA
J gene: TRBJ1-1
clone size: NA

CDR3 DNA: TGTGCCAGCAGCCAACCCCCGGGACAGGGGGGCTATGGCTACACTTTC
CDR3 protein: CASSQPPGQGGYGYTF
V gene: TRBV4-2
D gene: TRBD1
J gene: TRBJ1-2
clone size: NA

CDR3 DNA: TGTGCCAGCTCCAAAGGGGGCGATTTCTATGGCTACACCTTC
CDR3 protein: CASSKGGDFYGYTF
V gene: TRBV18
D gene: TRBD1
J gene: TRBJ1-2
clone size: NA

CDR3 DNA: TGCGCCAGCAGCTACAGGGGAGCTCCTAATGAAAAACTGTTTTTT
CDR3 protein: CASSYRGAPNEKLFF
V gene: TRBV5-1
D gene: TRBD1
J gene: TRBJ1-4
clone size: NA

CDR3 DNA: TGTGCCTGGGACGCATTAGCGGCCCAAGAGACCCAGTACTTC
CDR3 protein: CAWDALAAQETQYF
V gene: TRBV30
D gene: NA
J gene: TRBJ2-5
clone size: NA

CDR3 DNA: TGTGCCAGCAGCTTGGTCGGTAGCGGGAGGGCCTCCGGGGAGCTGTTTTTT
CDR3 protein: CASSLVGSGRASGELFF
V gene: TRBV5-6
D gene: TRBD2
J gene: TRBJ2-2
clone size: NA

CDR3 DNA: TGTGCCAGCAGCGCGGGGACACGGACCGGGGAGACCCAGTACTTC
CDR3 protein: CASSAGTRTGETQYF
V gene: TRBV9
D gene: NA
J gene: TRBJ2-5
clone size: NA

CDR3 DNA: TGTGCCAGCAGCCCCTGGGACAGGGGATCGAGTAACACCGGGGAGCTGTTTTTT
CDR3 protein: CASSPWDRGSSNTGELFF
V gene: TRBV7-8
D gene: TRBD1
J gene: TRBJ2-2
clone size: NA

CDR3 DNA: TGTGCCAGCAGTACCGGTCCCTACGAGCAGTACTTC
CDR3 protein: CASSTGPYEQYF
V gene: TRBV6-5
D gene: NA
J gene: TRBJ2-7
clone size: NA

CDR3 DNA: TGTGCCAGCAGTGTGGAGCGGTATGAGCAGTTCTTC
CDR3 protein: CASSVERYEQFF
V gene: TRBV2
D gene: NA
J gene: TRBJ2-1
clone size: NA